These 20 T cell receptor beta chains were all obtained from the same sample, sequenced in a study of identical twins. TCRdb analysed the 5' RACE reads with MiXCR anew, one entry per CDR3 protein. The sample includes roughly 690,000 distinct CDR3 sequences, 5.5% to 7.5% seen only once; the top ten take roughly 1.6%. The sample taken for sequencing was naive T cells sorted from blood. The receptors stem from a man aged 18 to 35 in good health.

This chain connects TRBV3-1 to TRBJ2-1, with D possibly matching TRBD1 (5 bases). The CDR3 covers 13 residues. The germline CDR1 and CDR2 sequences are LGHDT and YNNKEL (reference sequence). Trimming took 1 base from V and 15 from J, leaving 16 bases between them. The CDR3 protein is CASSQGGTSSLFF. CDR3 nucleotide sequence: TGTGCCAGCAGCCAAGGGGGCACCTCGAGCTTGTTCTTC.

The sample holds many counts of this clonotype. V and J are TRBV5-1 and TRBJ2-5; D perhaps matches TRBD2 (6 bases). The CDR3 length is 13 residues. V lost 4 bases and J lost 4, with 11 bases in between. Germline V CDR1 and CDR2: SGHRS, YFSETQ. The CDR3 DNA is TGCGCCAGCAGCCCGGACGGGAGAGAGACCCAGTACTTC. This codes for CASSPDGRETQYF. Variable domain in full (rest from reference TRBV5-1 and TRBJ2-5): KAGVTQTPRYLIKTRGQQVTLSCSPISGHRSVSWYQQTPGQGLQFLFEYFSETQRNKGNFPGRFSGRQFSNSRSEMNVSTLELGDSALYLCASSPDGRETQYFGPGTRLLVL.

J is TRBJ1-3 and V is TRBV9; 7 bases are shared with TRBD1. The CDR3 has 15 amino acids. Trimming removed 3 bases from V and 0 bases from J; junction bases left unmatched: 3. Germline lookup yields CDR1 SGDLS and CDR2 YYNGEE. The CDR3 is CASSGQGDSGNTIYF. CDR3 bases: TGTGCCAGCAGCGGACAGGGCGACTCTGGAAACACCATATATTTT.

Ten or more counts support this clonotype. The rearrangement uses TRBV10-3 and TRBJ2-6, with TRBD1 matching over 9 bases. Looked up from germline, CDR1 is ENHRY and CDR2 is SYGVKD. The CDR3 spans 19 residues. Unmatched junction bases numbered 11, after V lost 3 bases and J lost 2 bases. Written as DNA, the CDR3 is TGTGCCATCAGTGAATTATCTGGACAGGGGACCCCTGGGGCCAACGTCCTGACTTTC. Translating gives CAISELSGQGTPGANVLTF.

The genes are TRBV5-1 and TRBJ2-1, with 10 bases that match TRBD2. Looked up from germline, CDR1 is SGHRS and CDR2 is YFSETQ. V was pared by 0 bases and J by 9 bases, with 9 bases of the junction left unmatched. This CDR3 comprises 16 residues. In DNA, the CDR3 is TGCGCCAGCAGCTTGGAACCTAGCGGGAGTTTTAGTGAGCAGTTCTTC. It codes for CASSLEPSGSFSEQFF.

This clonotype appeared many times. The genes are TRBV24-1 and TRBJ2-7; no reliable D call. Germline V gene data show CDR1 as KGHDR and CDR2 as SFDVKD. Trimming shortened V by 9 bases and J by 3 bases, and 17 bases separated the two germline ends. The CDR3 length is 14 residues. CDR3 loop: CATPLALAGYEQYF. For the CDR3, the DNA is TGTGCCACCCCGCTCGCTCTTGCCGGCTACGAGCAGTACTTC.

This sequence joins TRBV4-3 and TRBJ2-3; weak D call: TRBD1 (5 bases). V was shortened by 5 bases and J by 4 bases, with 13 bases between the two germline ends. Germline-derived CDR1 and CDR2 are LGHNA and YSLEER. The CDR3 runs 14 residues. CDR3 nucleotides: TGCGCCAGCAGCAATCAGGGTAGGGCAGATACGCAGTATTTT. Protein: CASSNQGRADTQYF.

This clonotype was seen repeatedly, ten times or more. V is TRBV20-1 and J is TRBJ2-3; 8 bases agree with TRBD2. The CDR3 is made up of 13 amino acids. Germline V gene data show CDR1 as DFQATT and CDR2 as SNEGSKA (reference sequence). J lost 2 bases, V lost 6 bases, and 4 bases had no gene match. The CDR3 here is CSAPSGSTDTQYF. DNA for the CDR3: TGCAGTGCGCCTAGCGGGTCCACAGATACGCAGTATTTT.

There are a few counts of this clonotype. The V and J genes are TRBV29-1 and TRBJ2-3, with no clear D. The ends were cut back, 4 bases at V and 3 bases at J, with 11 bases in the middle. This CDR3 region has 13 residues. From germline, CDR1 is SQVTM and CDR2 ANQGSEA. The CDR3 loop is CSVGVLSTDTQYF. In nucleotides, the CDR3 is TGCAGCGTTGGGGTGCTCAGTACAGATACGCAGTATTTT.

The chain carries TRBV6-2 or TRBV6-3 and TRBJ1-5; a weak D match, TRBD1 (5 bases). Trimming left V 0 bases short and J 2 bases short, with 11 bases between. The CDR3 sequence is 16 residues long. Per the germline V gene, CDR1 is MNHEY and CDR2 is SVGEGT. CDR3 protein: CASSYSGGAGNQPQHF. DNA of the CDR3: TGTGCCAGCAGTTACTCGGGAGGGGCGGGCAATCAGCCCCAGCATTTT.

The chain joins TRBV7-9 to TRBJ2-7, with D hard to call. The CDR3 contains 12 residues. The V gene lost 4 bases and the J gene lost 4 bases, with 8 bases spanning the gap. CDR1 is SEHNR and CDR2 is FQNEAQ in the germline V gene (reference sequence). For the CDR3, the DNA is TGTGCCAGCAGCTCGAACAAATACGAGCAGTACGTC. Encoded protein: CASSSNKYEQYV.

The chain links TRBV6-1 to TRBJ1-1; D is unresolved. Trimming left V 7 bases short and J 2 bases short, with 8 bases between. The CDR3 consists of 12 residues. CDR1 is MNHNS and CDR2 is SASEGT in the germline V gene. CDR3 coding DNA: TGTGCCAGCACCGAACAAAACACTGAAGCTTTCTTT. Translated: CASTEQNTEAFF.

This clonotype occurred a few times. V gene TRBV7-2 combines with J gene TRBJ2-7; 12 nucleotides match TRBD2. This CDR3 region has 15 residues. Germline V CDR1 and CDR2: SGHTA, FQGNSA. V trimming: 5 bases; J trimming: 3 bases; junction bases outside the gene matches: 5. The CDR3 spells CASSHTSGRYYEQYF. The CDR3 DNA reads as TGTGCCAGCAGCCATACTAGCGGGAGGTACTACGAGCAGTACTTC.

This clonotype was observed a few times. The rearrangement uses TRBV3-1 and TRBJ2-1, with a tentative D call TRBD2 (6 bases). V shed 3 bases and J shed 6 bases, with 21 bases lying between them. The germline V gene has CDR1 LGHDT and CDR2 YNNKEL (reference sequence). The length of the CDR3 is 17 residues. The CDR3 nucleotides read TGTGCCAGCAGCCAGTTTACCGGGACTTTGGGGCGCAATGAGCAGTTCTTC. It yields the protein CASSQFTGTLGRNEQFF.

This rearrangement joins TRBV7-8 to TRBJ1-1; tentatively, D is TRBD1 (5 bases). Trimming cost V 5 bases and J 11 bases, with 21 bases left between them. This CDR3 is built from 14 residues. Per germline, CDR1 SGHVS and CDR2 FQNEAQ. The CDR3 loop reads CASSPQQDFTGAFF. The CDR3 nucleotides read TGTGCCAGCAGCCCTCAACAGGATTTCACTGGGGCTTTCTTT.

This clonotype was recorded at least ten times. The chain employs TRBV12-3 or TRBV12-4 and TRBJ1-1, with 8 nucleotides matching TRBD1. Trimming took 6 bases from V and 0 from J; bases not matched to a gene: 3. CDR3 length equals 14 residues. The CDR3 reads CASSKGQVNTEAFF. CDR3 sequence (DNA): TGTGCCAGCAGCAAGGGACAGGTGAACACTGAAGCTTTCTTT.

The chain has TRBV20-1 and TRBJ1-3; D might be TRBD1 (6 bases). This CDR3 spans 16 amino acids. Germline assignment: CDR1 DFQATT and CDR2 SNEGSKA (reference sequence). Trimming took off 0 bases at V and 2 bases at J, with 14 bases between the two ends. Written as DNA, the CDR3 is TGCAGTGCTAGAGATCGGCAGGGGCTACCTGGAAACACCATATATTTT. Its translation is CSARDRQGLPGNTIYF.

The chain couples TRBV11-3 to TRBJ2-2; possibly TRBD1 for D (7 bases). The CDR3 length is 15 residues. The germline CDR1 and CDR2 sequences are SGHNT and YENEEA. Deletions cut 5 bases from V and 7 bases from J, with 17 bases between. In DNA form, the CDR3 reads TGTGCCAGCAGCCCCGCGGAGGGGGCTAACGGGGAGCTGTTTTTT. Its protein product is CASSPAEGANGELFF.

This clonotype was recorded many times. The chain is built from TRBV12-3 or TRBV12-4 and TRBJ1-6, with D uncertain. This CDR3 is built from 14 residues. Trimming took off 1 base at V and 6 bases at J, with 7 bases between the two ends. In DNA form, the CDR3 reads TGTGCCAGCAGTTTAGAGAATCTTAATTCACCCCTCCACTTT. It encodes CASSLENLNSPLHF.

This clonotype was detected only a few times. V and J are TRBV5-5 and TRBJ2-2; no reliable D call. Germline-derived CDR1 and CDR2 are SGHKS and YYEKEE (reference sequence). The CDR3 loop spans 16 amino acids. V gave up 4 bases and J gave up 8 bases, with 21 bases separating them. The CDR3 DNA reads TGTGCCAGCAGCCTGTCCCCTAGACCCCAAGGGGGGGAGCTGTTTTTT. Encoded protein: CASSLSPRPQGGELFF. The variable domain in full, completed from reference TRBV5-5 and TRBJ2-2, reads DAGVTQSPTHLIKTRGQQVTLRCSPISGHKSVSWYQQVLGQGPQFIFQYYEKEERGRGNFPDRFSARQFPNYSSELNVNALLLGDSALYLCASSLSPRPQGGELFFGEGSRLTVL.